This entry features one T cell receptor beta chain sequence. Its antigen specificity is not known. Base qualities are not provided; no much larger clone lies one nucleotide away. The protocol used for the library was the immunoSEQ multiplex PCR assay. For the multiplex PCR, a mixture combining 60 forward primers for TCR Vbeta segments and 13 reverse primers for TCR Jbeta segments was used. The CDR3 region of rearranged TCR beta genes was amplified from genomic DNA with a multiplex PCR assay. On the Illumina HiSeq System, the amplified TCR beta libraries were sequenced as 87-base-pair reads. In the paper's pipeline: A later analysis tallied around 80 million unique TCR beta chains across the approximately 670 repertoires, and approximately 9.9 million of those chains were shared by two or more donors. To remove PCR and sequencing errors, raw reads were error-corrected and collapsed into unique sequences using a nearest-neighbor algorithm that merged closely related sequences. Alignment of CDR3 sequences to IMGT reference sequences was used to assign V, D and J gene segments. For a sequence to be retained, a match of at least six nucleotides to both a V gene segment and a J gene segment was required. Rearrangements were classified as productive when the CDR3 lacked stop codons and remained in frame with V and J, and all other rearrangements were classified as non-productive. Following IMGT convention, CDR3 was defined as the stretch from the second conserved V-encoded cysteine up to the conserved J-encoded phenylalanine. In an earlier analysis of 550 to 650 of the donors, sequences lacking an unambiguous match to a single V gene segment were excluded. An earlier analysis of fewer than 650 of the donors classified V segments as functional when productive rearrangements were above 56.7% and as segregating when the standard deviation between donors was above 5%. A statistical classification framework was developed to diagnose cytomegalovirus status using the catalog of TCR beta chain sequences. V and J gene assignment, in a later analysis, came from comparing TCR nucleotide sequences with IMGT/GENE-DB human TR gene sequences. A later analysis assigned CDR3 sequences and most-parsimonious VDJ recombination scenarios with the TCRdist pipeline. In a later analysis, each TCR beta chain was defined by its CDR3 amino acid sequence together with its V-gene family, and reads lacking a unique V-gene family were excluded. As a way to deal with suspected cross-contamination and a sequencing artifact, a later analysis dropped 640 or so nucleotide sequences that were highly shared and had low generation probability. A later analysis calculated a clonal expansion index for each public chain from normalized within-repertoire ranks of inferred template counts. A later analysis computed generation probabilities with a VDJ recombination model fitted to out-of-frame rearrangements, and checked the results against IGoR. Hypergeometric tests were used in a later analysis to score TCR-TCR, TCR-HLA and TCR-CMV co-occurrence, with a repertoire-size bias correction applied to the TCR pairs. False discovery rates were estimated in a later analysis by permuting HLA or CMV assignments 20 times. A later analysis grouped co-occurring TCRs with DBSCAN, adding TCRdist sequence similarity when clustering within HLA-allele-positive subsets. For co-occurrence clustering, repertoires with fewer than 30,000 or more than 120,000 public chains were excluded, along with four to six repertoires with anomalous nucleotide sharing. TCRdb obtained this table from immuneACCESS and retained in-frame rearrangements with V and J assigned. These tables miss some clones; where compared with another copy, unresolved V genes account for less than half of the shortfall, and the remainder is unexplained. For V, J and clone size, that table is used; D and trimming come from the DNA. A total of more than 85,000 clones appear in this sample, roughly 80% of them only once. In total, the top ten clones hold about 6.9% of the sample.

This record belongs to a study of cytomegalovirus exposure and HLA in healthy donors (dated by TCRdb to about 2017). Broadly, across the study: In an earlier analysis of roughly 590 of the donors, 250 to 300 Gb of sequence data and just under 120 million unique TCR beta sequences from roughly 190 million T cells were reported. In a later genetic analysis, genome-wide SNP genotypes for about 55% of the roughly 670 donors were used, and that subset was treated as a discovery cohort. The aim of the study was to test whether cataloging public T cell receptors could identify signatures of past pathogen exposure. Every discovery cohort repertoire had been produced on one sequencing platform. To predict cytomegalovirus infection status, the study brought together high-throughput TCR immunosequencing, statistical association of individual TCRs with disease status, and machine learning. HLA typing covered class I and class II loci at four-digit resolution. Along with the approximately 650-subject first cohort, a separate validation cohort of approximately 110 different subjects was used. Four to six DR-DQ haplotypes were handled as single units for association and clustering because linkage in the cohort was strong. The T cell repertoires of about 700 subjects were profiled by immunosequencing and related to cytomegalovirus serostatus. Across 300 to 400 genotyped donors of the cohort, an average of about 220,000 unique TCR beta nucleotide sequences per donor were sequenced, and approximately 17% of those sequences were non-productive. About 310 gigabases of sequencing data and tens of millions of unique TCR sequences were included in an early release covering under 650 HLA-typed donors. An earlier analysis of some 500 of the donors applied high-throughput TCR beta sequencing to assess whether each TCR beta V gene segment acted as functional or pseudogenic. Of the roughly 400 genotyped donors, about 80% fell in the genetic ancestry cluster associated with self-reported Caucasian donors. Donor age, sex, ethnicity and CMV serostatus were compiled together with the repertoire data. A later analysis re-analyzed previously published TCR beta repertoires from approximately 670 donors and added high-resolution HLA genotyping to study TCR occurrence patterns. Typing coverage varied by locus: roughly 629-630 donors for A, B, C, DRB1 and DQB1; roughly 560 for DQA1; approximately 610 for DPA1; 450 to 480 for DPB1. The later analysis used no new phenotypic data to find candidate immune exposures, relying instead on TCR beta sequences and their occurrence across donors.

Beyond this particular receptor, the publication reports: The sequencing pipeline was judged likely to have produced a cluster of highly shared sequence variants as a technical artifact. This cohort had only TCR beta chains sequenced, and the lack of alpha or paired-chain data limited which features could be detected. According to a later genetic analysis, donors in an Asian-associated ancestry cluster had fewer N-insertions in productive TCRs than the approximately 670-donor mean. Correlated functional status among segregating V segments might reflect linkage disequilibrium, but an unknown experimental factor could not be ruled out. Some IMGT-functional V segments, including TRBV6-2 and TRBV6-3, could not be distinguished by the 87-base-pair reads and were therefore excluded. A later genetic analysis associated a missense DCLRE1C variant with V-gene and J-gene trimming of TCR beta chains, and an independent cohort replicated the association. Because HLA typing was missing for some donors at each locus, association tests included only the typed subset. Specific HLA alleles were associated with 15,000 to 20,000 TCR beta sequences at a false discovery rate of 0.05 in a later analysis. A later analysis reported that several top co-occurrence clusters appeared linked to parvovirus B19, influenza, CMV and Epstein-Barr virus. An earlier analysis of around 540 of the donors showed that most TCR beta V segments appeared in productive rearrangements either about 87% or about 30% of the time, which broadly matched IMGT annotations. Because counts were too low, seventeen rarely observed V segments, including chromosome 9 orphons, were excluded from the earlier analysis of some 590 of the donors. In vitro tests confirmed that a few of the cytomegalovirus-associated TCR beta chains recognize cytomegalovirus antigens. It was suggested by the authors that the approach could potentially be generalized to other disease states and immunological phenotypes. In the study, 150 to 200 TCR beta chains were listed as associated with cytomegalovirus. Across donors, most TCR sequences were observed very rarely, whereas some public TCRs were present in many individuals. A further reported finding was that TCR beta sequences accurately predicted the HLA-A and HLA-B alleles for most subjects in the first cohort. Strong co-occurrence of HLA alleles, especially DR and DQ, made assigning TCR associations to individual alleles difficult. A later analysis found that most CMV-associated TCR beta chains appeared HLA-restricted, with HLA associations seemingly driven largely by CMV exposure. For the cohort, immune exposure information was limited to CMV serostatus. Roughly uniform sequencing depth across donors was assumed in presence/absence analyses, although this assumption may not hold. A later analysis found that TCR association rates varied across HLA loci, with DRB1 alleles showing the most associated TCRs and HLA-C alleles the fewest. The classifier was reported to diagnose cytomegalovirus status with high specificity and sensitivity in both the original cohort and the validation cohort. In a later analysis, HLA-associated TCR beta chains showed more clonal expansion and lower generation probabilities than non-associated chains that were equally common.

V drops 1 base and J drops 3 bases, leaving 9 bases in between. In the germline V gene (reference sequence), CDR1 corresponds to GTSNPN and CDR2 to SVGIG. Including the terminal cysteine and phenylalanine, the CDR3 comprises 14 residues. The entry retains the CDR3 DNA only, 42 bases that are in frame from base 1. The cohort was made up of about 610 healthy bone marrow donors. All cohort members were sampled while nominally healthy, although unrecorded immune exposures were likely present. The donor was CMV seropositive and was included in the group of 250 to 350 seropositive cohort members. A peripheral blood sample was provided by each donor, and peripheral blood mononuclear cells were used for TCR beta sequencing. The Qiagen DNeasy Blood Extraction Kit was used to extract genomic DNA from the blood cell samples.

The sample was PBMCs. This sequence uses TRBV30 and TRBJ1-4, with an unclear D gene assignment. The clonotype comes from a young man in good health and CMV-seropositive. The sequence in DNA is TGTGCCTGGAGTGCGTACAGCCCTAATGAAAAACTGTTTTTT. It translates to CAWSAYSPNEKLFF.